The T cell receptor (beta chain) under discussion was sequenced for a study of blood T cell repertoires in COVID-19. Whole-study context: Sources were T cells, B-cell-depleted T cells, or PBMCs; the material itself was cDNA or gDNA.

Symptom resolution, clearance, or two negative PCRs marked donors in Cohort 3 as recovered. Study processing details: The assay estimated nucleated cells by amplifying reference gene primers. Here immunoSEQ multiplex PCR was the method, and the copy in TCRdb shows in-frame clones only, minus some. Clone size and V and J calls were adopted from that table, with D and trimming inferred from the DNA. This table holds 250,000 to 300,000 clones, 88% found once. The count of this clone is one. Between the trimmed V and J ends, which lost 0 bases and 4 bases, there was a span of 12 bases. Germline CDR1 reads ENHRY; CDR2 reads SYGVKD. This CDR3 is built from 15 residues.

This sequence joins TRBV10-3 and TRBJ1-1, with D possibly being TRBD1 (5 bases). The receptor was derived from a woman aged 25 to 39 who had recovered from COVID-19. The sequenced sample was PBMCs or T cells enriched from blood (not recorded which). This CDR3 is CAISESRRGGTEAFF. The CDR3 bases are TGTGCCATCAGTGAGTCGAGGAGGGGAGGCACTGAAGCTTTCTTT.